The TCR beta chain described here comes from a study of blood T cell repertoires in COVID-19. Study context: The United States, Italy and Spain supplied acute and convalescent COVID-19 samples.

This study enrolled people aged roughly 18 to 100 from under 25 US geographic areas. Each participant's cohort was designated according to participant-reported clinical history. What the recovered Cohort 3 donors had was two negative PCRs, clearance, or symptom resolution. Trimming cost V 0 bases and J 4 bases, with 9 bases left between them. Germline-derived CDR1 and CDR2 are LGHNA and YNFKEQ. The CDR3 is 15 amino acids. Assay used: immunoSEQ multiplex PCR; TCRdb lists only in-frame clones, some missing. Of about 200,000 clones in the sample, around 90% were seen once. Sequenced: PBMCs or T cells enriched from blood (not recorded which). This TCR was recovered from a woman aged 25-40 years who had recovered from COVID-19. The chain links TRBV4-2 to TRBJ1-4, with D perhaps TRBD1 (6 bases). CDR3 protein: CASSQETGFNEKLFF. In DNA, the CDR3 is TGTGCCAGCAGCCAAGAGACAGGTTTTAATGAAAAACTGTTTTTT.